The 31 T cell receptor beta chains below come from one sample, sequenced in a study of blood T cell repertoires in COVID-19. Sequencing used immunoSEQ multiplex PCR; TCRdb keeps in-frame clones, though not all of them. The table records about 170,000 clones, around 88% of them present only once. Sequencing was done on a sample of PBMCs or T cells enriched from blood (not recorded which). These receptors originate from a woman in her forties or fifties in a cohort exposed to, infected with or recovered from COVID-19 (not recorded which).

The chain employs TRBV7-2 and TRBJ2-1; D is unresolved. This CDR3 is 15 amino acids long. The germline V and J ends were trimmed by 4 bases and 0 bases, with 10 bases remaining between them. The germline V gene has CDR1 SGHTA and CDR2 FQGNSA. For the CDR3, the DNA is TGTGCCAGCAGCTCGGGTAGCCTCTCCTACAATGAGCAGTTCTTC. This gives the protein CASSSGSLSYNEQFF.

CDR3 sequence: CASGLDRVSYNEQFF. CDR3 in DNA: TGTGCTAGTGGTTTGGACAGGGTATCCTACAATGAGCAGTTCTTC. This sequence joins TRBV12-5 and TRBJ2-1, with D possibly matching TRBD1 (6 bases). Per the germline V gene, CDR1 is LGHNT and CDR2 is FRNRAP. Trimming took off 1 base at V and 1 base at J, with 8 bases between the two ends. The CDR3 is made up of 15 amino acids.

The V call is TRBV4-1, the J call TRBJ1-3, with D perhaps matching TRBD1 (6 bases). The germline CDR1 and CDR2 sequences are MGHRA and YSYEKL. The CDR3 is 14 residues long. Trimming removed 0 bases at V and 7 bases at J, with 10 bases between. The CDR3 nucleotides are TGCGCCAGCAGCCAAGATCGGGGGGGCAACACCATATATTTT. The encoded protein is CASSQDRGGNTIYF.

This clone was observed a handful of times. The chain links TRBV19 to TRBJ1-5; 10 bases fit TRBD1. The CDR3 contains 17 residues. The V gene end was trimmed by 4 bases and the J gene end by 2 bases; junction bases not matched to a gene: 8. Germline V gene lookup returns CDR1 LNHDA and CDR2 SQIVND (reference sequence). The CDR3 DNA is TGTGCCAGTAGTAGGAACCCCGGGACAGGGGGCAATCAGCCCCAGCATTTT. Amino acid sequence: CASSRNPGTGGNQPQHF.

This clone has just a few counts. The V and J genes are TRBV7-2 and TRBJ1-2; D perhaps matches TRBD1 (5 bases). The CDR3 is 15 amino acids. Germline V lookup: CDR1 SGHTA, CDR2 FQGNSA. The germline V and J ends were trimmed by 2 bases and 4 bases, with 14 bases remaining between them. The CDR3 loop is CASSLLVPQGYGYTF. DNA for the CDR3: TGTGCCAGCAGCTTATTAGTCCCTCAGGGCTATGGCTACACCTTC.

This clone appeared a single time. The chain recombines TRBV19 with TRBJ1-5; D possibly corresponds to TRBD1 (5 bases). With 7 bases removed from V and 0 bases from J, the gap between germline ends came to 10 bases. The CDR3 contains 14 residues. Germline CDR1 is LNHDA and CDR2 is SQIVND (reference sequence). CDR3 nucleotide sequence: TGTGCCAGTAAAGGGGTTTATAGCAATCAGCCCCAGCATTTT. The encoded protein is CASKGVYSNQPQHF.

This clone was counted a few times. The chain carries TRBV5-1 and TRBJ1-4; 9 bases are a match to TRBD1. This CDR3 contains 14 residues. Trimming removed 4 bases from V and 9 bases from J; junction bases left unmatched: 7. Germline lookup yields CDR1 SGHRS and CDR2 YFSETQ. The CDR3 sequence: CASSPGQGEKKLFF. CDR3 DNA: TGCGCCAGCAGCCCGGGACAGGGTGAGAAAAAACTGTTTTTT. The variable domain in full, completed from reference TRBV5-1 and TRBJ1-4, reads KAGVTQTPRYLIKTRGQQVTLSCSPISGHRSVSWYQQTPGQGLQFLFEYFSETQRNKGNFPGRFSGRQFSNSRSEMNVSTLELGDSALYLCASSPGQGEKKLFFGSGTQLSVL.

This clone showed up just once. The chain uses TRBV2 and TRBJ2-7; 10 bases match TRBD2. The CDR3 covers 15 residues. Germline loops: CDR1 SNHLY, CDR2 FYNNEI. The ends lost 4 bases at V and 7 bases at J; junction bases unmatched: 10. CDR3 sequence (DNA): TGTGCCAGCAGTGGAGAAAGCGGGAGGGCCGTGGAGCAGTACTTC. Protein sequence: CASSGESGRAVEQYF.

The chain has TRBV11-1 and TRBJ1-2, with D perhaps matching TRBD1 (5 bases). The CDR3 is made up of 14 amino acids. CDR1 and CDR2 from the germline V gene are SGHAT and FQDESV (reference sequence). Trimming took 5 bases from V and 8 from J, leaving 18 bases between them. CDR3 in amino acids: CASSPRQTMGGYTF. CDR3 DNA: TGTGCCAGCAGCCCAAGACAGACAATGGGGGGCTACACCTTC.

The chain joins TRBV18 to TRBJ2-7; TRBD2 matches 7 bases. The trim removed 5 bases at V and 5 bases at J, leaving 12 bases unmatched. Germline V gene data show CDR1 as KGHSH and CDR2 as LQKENI. The CDR3 has 15 amino acids. The DNA of the CDR3 is TGTGCCAGCTCATCCACTAGCGTCCAATCCCACGAGCAGTACTTC. Amino acids: CASSSTSVQSHEQYF.

This chain connects TRBV12-3 or TRBV12-4 to TRBJ2-1, with D possibly being TRBD1 (5 bases). The CDR3 is 13 residues long. The V gene lost 5 bases and the J gene lost 8 bases, with 13 bases spanning the gap. The CDR3 coding sequence is TGTGCCAGCAGTGCCCAGGGTAGGGATGAGCAGTTCTTC. This encodes CASSAQGRDEQFF.

This chain connects TRBV28 to TRBJ1-5; 7 nucleotides align to TRBD1. CDR1 and CDR2 (germline): MDHEN, SYDVKM. V trimming: 7 bases; J trimming: 5 bases; junction bases outside the gene matches: 5. The CDR3 spans 13 residues. This CDR3 reads CASTTQGDQPQHF. The CDR3 DNA reads as TGTGCCAGCACCACCCAGGGGGATCAGCCCCAGCATTTT.

This chain links TRBV10-1 with TRBJ1-6; D perhaps matches TRBD1 (5 bases). This CDR3 region has 13 residues. CDR1 WNHNN and CDR2 SYGVQD come from the germline V gene (reference sequence). The CDR3 reads CIRGSSYNSPLHF. In nucleotides, the CDR3 is TGCATACGGGGGAGCTCCTATAATTCACCCCTCCACTTT.

A remark on this clone: The sample holds other DNA sequences that translate to the same CDR3. The chain has TRBV9 and TRBJ2-7; D unclear. In germline, CDR1 is SGDLS, CDR2 YYNGEE. The V and J ends lost 0 bases and 4 bases respectively, with 11 bases between them. The CDR3 is made up of 14 amino acids. CDR3 region: CASSVGGSPYEQYF. The CDR3 DNA sequence: TGTGCCAGCAGCGTAGGAGGCAGTCCTTACGAGCAGTACTTC.

Only a few counts were recorded for this clone. V usage is TRBV5-1 and J usage is TRBJ1-1; maybe TRBD1 (5 bases). The CDR3 has 14 amino acids. From germline, CDR1 is SGHRS and CDR2 YFSETQ. Trimming shortened V by 4 bases and J by 4 bases, and 14 bases separated the two germline ends. The DNA for the CDR3 is TGCGCCAGCAGCGGCGGGGGTGGTGGCACTGAAGCTTTCTTT. Its protein is CASSGGGGGTEAFF.

J is TRBJ2-7 and V is TRBV30; D might be TRBD1 (5 bases). Trimming took off 0 bases at V and 6 bases at J, with 12 bases between the two ends. Germline V gene sequence: CDR1 GTSNPN, CDR2 SVGIG (reference sequence). There are 13 residues in the CDR3. The chain's CDR3 is CAWSVSRASEQYF. The DNA for the CDR3 is TGTGCCTGGAGTGTCTCCAGGGCGTCCGAGCAGTACTTC. Full variable domain (missing parts from reference TRBV30 and TRBJ2-7): SQTIHQWPATLVQPVGSPLSLECTVEGTSNPNLYWYRQAAGRGLQLLFYSVGIGQISSEVPQNLSASRPQDRQFILSSKKLLLSDSGFYLCAWSVSRASEQYFGPGTRLTVT.

V gene TRBV7-2 combines with J gene TRBJ1-2; no reliable D call. The V end lost 1 base, the J end lost 6 bases, and 15 bases lay between the germline ends. This CDR3 is 15 amino acids long. Germline assignment: CDR1 SGHTA and CDR2 FQGNSA. As DNA, the CDR3 is TGTGCCAGCAGCTTAGGAGGGTCTGGGCAGCATGGCTACACCTTC. Amino acids: CASSLGGSGQHGYTF.

Here the CDR3 reads CSVGADRPLFNEQFF. CDR3 nucleotides: TGCAGCGTTGGGGCGGACAGGCCCCTTTTCAATGAGCAGTTCTTC. The chain carries TRBV29-1 and TRBJ2-1; the match to TRBD1 covers 7 bases. The ends lost 4 bases at V and 6 bases at J; junction bases unmatched: 12. Germline V lookup: CDR1 SQVTM, CDR2 ANQGSEA. This CDR3 comprises 15 residues.

The V and J genes are TRBV5-4 and TRBJ2-5, with 7 bases fitting TRBD2. The CDR3 spans 16 residues. V shed 4 bases and J 5 bases; nucleotides not matched to a gene: 14. CDR1 and CDR2 (germline): SGHNT, YYREEE (reference sequence). The CDR3 DNA is TGTGCCAGCAGCCCCCCGGTAGCGGGCAAGGTGGAGACCCAGTACTTC. This gives the protein CASSPPVAGKVETQYF.

The rearrangement links TRBV7-2 to TRBJ2-5; 7 bases line up with TRBD2. The V and J ends lost 5 bases and 5 bases, in that order; junction bases with no gene match: 8. There are 14 residues in the CDR3. Germline CDR1 SGHTA, CDR2 FQGNSA. CDR3 DNA sequence: TGTGCCAGCAGCGGAAAAGGTAGCGGGGAGACCCAGTACTTC. It encodes CASSGKGSGETQYF.

The V gene is TRBV19, the J gene TRBJ1-1; 7 positions match TRBD1. The V and J ends lost 5 bases and 6 bases, in that order; junction bases with no gene match: 9. CDR1 LNHDA and CDR2 SQIVND come from the germline V gene (reference sequence). The CDR3 is 14 residues long. CDR3 sequence reads: CASSARQGVAEAFF. The CDR3 DNA sequence: TGTGCCAGTAGTGCCCGACAGGGAGTCGCTGAAGCTTTCTTT.

The genes are TRBV7-9 and TRBJ2-7; D perhaps matches TRBD1 (5 bases). This CDR3 has 16 amino acids. Germline CDR1 SEHNR, CDR2 FQNEAQ (reference sequence). V lost 4 bases and J 0 bases, leaving 16 bases between the germline ends. CDR3 sequence (DNA): TGTGCCAGCAGCTCCCCGACAGAATCGTTCTCCTACGAGCAGTACTTC. Amino acid sequence: CASSSPTESFSYEQYF.

The chain carries TRBV6-2 or TRBV6-3 and TRBJ2-4; 12 nucleotides agree with TRBD2. The CDR3 spans 20 residues. The trim removed 0 bases at V and 0 bases at J, leaving 9 bases unmatched. Per germline, CDR1 MNHEY and CDR2 SVGEGT. The CDR3, as DNA: TGTGCCAGCAGTTACTCGGGGAGACTAGCGGGGGTTTTAGCCAAAAACATTCAGTACTTC. Its translation is CASSYSGRLAGVLAKNIQYF.

This chain joins TRBV11-3 and TRBJ2-2, with no clear D. The CDR3 loop spans 13 amino acids. CDR1 is SGHNT and CDR2 is YENEEA in the germline V gene. Trimming pared 8 bases from V and 2 bases from J, leaving 9 bases between. Written as DNA, the CDR3 is TGTGCCAGCGGCAGGCTAAACACCGGGGAGCTGTTTTTT. Translation gives CASGRLNTGELFF.

The gene calls are TRBV11-3 and TRBJ2-1; D is perhaps TRBD2 (6 bases). The V and J ends lost 5 bases and 4 bases respectively, with 12 bases between them. The CDR3 loop spans 14 amino acids. Germline V gives CDR1 SGHNT, CDR2 YENEEA. The CDR3 region is CASSTGLSYNEQFF. The DNA of the CDR3 is TGTGCCAGCAGCACGGGACTCTCGTACAATGAGCAGTTCTTC.

This chain connects TRBV5-1 to TRBJ2-5; 7 bases agree with TRBD2. CDR3 size: 13 residues. Per germline, CDR1 SGHRS and CDR2 YFSETQ. The ends lost 5 bases at V and 4 bases at J; junction bases unmatched: 5. In nucleotides, the CDR3 is TGCGCCAGCAGTCAACTAGCGAGAGAGACCCAGTACTTC. Its protein is CASSQLARETQYF.

This chain links TRBV4-1 with TRBJ1-3; 7 nucleotides align to TRBD1. There are 15 residues in the CDR3. V dropped 0 bases and J dropped 2; count of bases not matched to a gene: 1. The V gene's germline CDR1 is MGHRA and CDR2 YSYEKL. The CDR3 DNA follows: TGCGCCAGCAGCCAAGAACAGGGGACTGGAAACACCATATATTTT. Protein: CASSQEQGTGNTIYF.

The rearrangement links TRBV7-2 to TRBJ2-3; 7 nucleotides match TRBD1. With V trimmed by 8 bases and J by 2 bases, 7 bases remained unmatched. Germline CDR1 and CDR2: SGHTA and FQGNSA. The CDR3 is made up of 14 amino acids. The CDR3 bases are TGTGCCAGCCGCCGGACAGGAGCCACAGATACGCAGTATTTT. As protein: CASRRTGATDTQYF.

This chain connects TRBV3-1 (or the pseudogene TRBV3-2) to TRBJ2-5, with D hard to call. The CDR3 has 13 amino acids. Germline CDR1 LGHDT, CDR2 YNNKEL (reference sequence). The ends were cut back, 1 base at V and 7 bases at J, with 10 bases in the middle. Here the CDR3 DNA reads TGTGCCAGCAGCCAAGTTAGGTCGGGGACCCAGTACTTC. It is translated as CASSQVRSGTQYF.

The CDR3 coding sequence is TGTGCCAGCAGTTTGGGGGGCTATAATTCACCCCTCCACTTT. This sequence encodes CASSLGGYNSPLHF. This chain connects TRBV28 to TRBJ1-6, with D perhaps TRBD1 (5 bases). The CDR3 contains 14 residues. V lost 3 bases to trimming and J lost 3 bases, with 6 bases between them. Germline-derived CDR1 and CDR2 are MDHEN and SYDVKM. The whole variable domain, filled in from reference TRBV28 and TRBJ1-6, reads DVKVTQSSRYLVKRTGEKVFLECVQDMDHENMFWYRQDPGLGLRLIYFSYDVKMKEKGDIPEGYSVSREKKERFSLILESASTNQTSMYLCASSLGGYNSPLHFGNGTRLTVT.

This clone was picked up a small number of times. The chain uses TRBV28 and TRBJ1-1; 7 bases map to TRBD1. Losses at the gene ends were 5 bases for V and 8 bases for J; bases not matched to a gene: 5. The CDR3 is made up of 12 amino acids. Germline CDR1 reads MDHEN; CDR2 reads SYDVKM. The CDR3 reads CASSLRQGEAFF. Written as DNA, the CDR3 is TGTGCCAGCAGTCTAAGACAGGGAGAAGCTTTCTTT.